These 15 T cell receptor beta chains were sequenced from one sample in a study of T cells in Graves' hyperthyroidism and ophthalmopathy. Amplification yielded TCR beta CDR3 regions, with RNA transcripts as the source. First-round RT-PCR targeting the TCR CDR3 was performed with the HTBI primer set. Each CDR3 protein is one row after TCRdb ran MiXCR on the multiplex PCR reads. Of hundreds of thousands of distinct CDR3 sequences listed, 35% to 55% are singletons. The specimen was peripheral blood or thyroid tissue (not recorded which). All receptors come from a woman aged 18-29 years with Graves' hyperthyroidism.

The chain uses TRBV5-4 and TRBJ1-1; 7 bases line up with TRBD1. The germline CDR1 and CDR2 sequences are SGHNT and YYREEE (reference sequence). The CDR3 spans 14 residues. V trimming: 0 bases; J trimming: 5 bases; junction bases outside the gene matches: 4. The DNA of the CDR3 is TGTGCCAGCAGCTTGGTTGGGACAGAGACTGAAGCTTTCTTT. Its translation is CASSLVGTETEAFF.

The chain joins TRBV29-1 to TRBJ2-1, with 10 bases identical to TRBD2. The germline V gene encodes CDR1 SQVTM and CDR2 ANQGSEA. With 2 bases clipped from V and 0 bases from J, the junction kept 4 bases outside the gene matches. This CDR3 contains 16 residues. CDR3 nucleotides: TGCAGCGTTGAACTAGCGGGAGAGAGCTCCTACAATGAGCAGTTCTTC. Translated: CSVELAGESSYNEQFF.

The chain is built from TRBV9 and TRBJ2-7; D remains unclear. V lost 4 bases and J lost 6, with 17 bases in between. The CDR3 contains 14 residues. Germline assignment: CDR1 SGDLS and CDR2 YYNGEE. The CDR3 DNA reads as TGTGCCAGCAGCATGGGGTCGGGCCGTAGCGAGCAGTACTTC. As protein: CASSMGSGRSEQYF.

This clonotype was seen a handful of times. The gene calls are TRBV2 and TRBJ2-2; 7 bases line up with TRBD1. From germline, CDR1 is SNHLY and CDR2 FYNNEI. This CDR3 contains 14 residues. V lost 2 bases to trimming and J lost 7 bases; unmatched junction nucleotides: 4. The CDR3 DNA sequence: TGTGCCAGCAGTGAACGGACAGGAGGCGGGGAGCTGTTTTTT. This gives the protein CASSERTGGGELFF.

The V gene is TRBV15, the J gene TRBJ1-4; maybe TRBD1 (6 bases). Trimming removed 0 bases at V and 8 bases at J, with 13 bases between. From germline, CDR1 is LNHNV and CDR2 YYDKDF (reference sequence). This CDR3 has 15 residues. This chain's CDR3 is CATSRDPGAKEKLFF. For the CDR3, the DNA is TGTGCCACCAGCAGAGATCCAGGGGCGAAGGAAAAACTGTTTTTT.

The chain uses TRBV19 and TRBJ1-1; 10 bases map to TRBD1. Germline V gene data show CDR1 as LNHDA and CDR2 as SQIVND (reference sequence). Trimming at V came to 9 bases and at J to 6 bases, leaving 10 bases not matched to a gene. The CDR3 is 14 amino acids. CDR3 coding DNA: TGTGCCAGCAGTTTGACAGGGGGCGCGTCTGAAGCTTTCTTT. Translating gives CASSLTGGASEAFF.

This clonotype was recorded many times. This chain joins TRBV10-3 and TRBJ2-7; 11 positions match TRBD2. The CDR3 is 16 residues long. The ends lost 6 bases at V and 0 bases at J; junction bases unmatched: 7. The germline gives CDR1 ENHRY, CDR2 SYGVKD. For the CDR3, the DNA is TGTGCCATCAGGGGTGGTAGCGGGAGGGCCTCCTACGAGCAGTACTTC. Translated: CAIRGGSGRASYEQYF.

In the case of this clonotype: This clone may be a read error of a much larger clone one base away. V usage is TRBV29-1 and J usage is TRBJ1-1; 7 bases fit TRBD1. The germline gives CDR1 SQVTM, CDR2 ANQGSEA. There are 12 residues in the CDR3. Trimming took 5 bases from V and 4 from J; bases not matched to a gene: 4. CDR3 loop: CSVSAGGTEAFF. The DNA for the CDR3 is TGCAGCGTTTCAGCAGGGGGCACTGAAGCTTTCTTT.

The chain carries TRBV10-3 and TRBJ2-2; TRBD1 matches 7 bases. This CDR3 is 18 amino acids long. Germline-derived CDR1 and CDR2 are ENHRY and SYGVKD. After removal of 4 bases from V and 0 bases from J, the junction contained 11 bases not matched to a gene. This CDR3 is CAISGRQGRGSNTGELFF. CDR3 sequence (DNA): TGTGCCATCAGTGGAAGACAGGGTAGGGGATCGAACACCGGGGAGCTGTTTTTT.

For the CDR3, the DNA is TGTGCCACCAGTGGGGCTAATGGCTACACCTTC. This translates into CATSGANGYTF. This chain joins TRBV24-1 and TRBJ1-2; D remains unclear. Trimming took 5 bases from V and 6 from J, leaving 6 bases between them. This CDR3 has 11 amino acids. Germline lookup yields CDR1 KGHDR and CDR2 SFDVKD.

This chain joins TRBV6-6 and TRBJ1-1; D remains ambiguous. The CDR3 is 16 residues long. Trimming stripped 5 bases from V and 0 bases from J, with 16 bases between. Germline CDR1 and CDR2: MNHNY and SVGAGI (reference sequence). The CDR3, as DNA: TGTGCCAGCAGTGAACGCCCGGGGTACATGAACACTGAAGCTTTCTTT. Protein: CASSERPGYMNTEAFF.

This chain joins TRBV27 and TRBJ2-5, with D tentatively TRBD2 (6 bases). Trimming cost V 8 bases and J 0 bases, with 7 bases left between them. Germline CDR1 is MNHEY and CDR2 is SMNVEV (reference sequence). The CDR3 is 12 amino acids. The CDR3 nucleotides are TGTGCCAGCCGGGGGTACCAAGAGACCCAGTACTTC. Protein sequence: CASRGYQETQYF.

This clonotype is a singleton in its sample. The chain has TRBV24-1 and TRBJ2-5; no firm D call. The CDR3 contains 14 residues. Trimming cost V 11 bases and J 5 bases, with 20 bases left between them. Per germline, CDR1 KGHDR and CDR2 SFDVKD. CDR3 bases: TGTGCCAGCAGCCCTGGAGTTCTACACGAGACCCAGTACTTC. It yields the protein CASSPGVLHETQYF.

DNA of the CDR3: TGTGCCAGCAGCCCACGCGGCGTGGCCCCCTACGAGCAGTACTTC. This sequence encodes CASSPRGVAPYEQYF. V is TRBV7-2 and J is TRBJ2-7, with no clear D. V was pared by 5 bases and J by 2 bases, with 16 bases between. Germline V gives CDR1 SGHTA, CDR2 FQGNSA. The CDR3 loop spans 15 amino acids.

Note on this clonotype: A much more abundant neighbour one base away suggests this may be a read error. The CDR3 does not end in the conserved phenylalanine or tryptophan, so this is likely a read error. The chain combines TRBV14 with TRBJ1-2, with TRBD1 matching 9 bases. CDR1 is SGHDN, CDR2 FVKESK, per germline. Unmatched junction bases numbered 6, after V lost 3 bases and J lost 4 bases. The CDR3 has 15 amino acids. CDR3 loop: CASSQGDRVTYGYTL. As DNA, the CDR3 is TGTGCCAGCAGCCAGGGGGACAGGGTTACCTATGGCTACACCCTC.